The 4 T cell receptor beta chains reported below all come from one sample, sequenced in a study of T cell changes during pregnancy in multiple sclerosis. Assay used: immunoSEQ multiplex PCR; TCRdb lists only in-frame clones, some missing. The table has about 70,000 clones, roughly 92% seen once. The sample was peripheral blood, taken in the second trimester of pregnancy. Source of these receptors: a female donor in good health, enrolled as a control in a pregnancy study.

Of note for this clone: A read error may produce the germline difference seen at one junction end. The chain employs TRBV25-1 and TRBJ1-1, with D tentatively TRBD1 (5 bases). Germline V gene lookup returns CDR1 MGHDK and CDR2 SYGVNS. This CDR3 comprises 14 residues. The chain's CDR3 is CASSESGGYTEAFF. The DNA for the CDR3 is TGTGCCAGCAGCGAATCCGGGGGATACACTGAAGCTTTCTTT.

The genes are TRBV18 and TRBJ2-7, with TRBD1 identical over 9 bases. Germline lookup yields CDR1 KGHSH and CDR2 LQKENI. Unmatched junction bases numbered 10, after V lost 0 bases and J lost 7 bases. The CDR3 sequence is 16 residues long. The CDR3 loop reads CASSPPPGQGPEEQYF. CDR3 in DNA: TGTGCCAGCTCACCACCACCGGGACAGGGCCCTGAAGAGCAGTACTTC.

The rearrangement uses TRBV19 and TRBJ1-4; possible D gene TRBD1, 5 bases. The CDR3 spans 15 residues. Germline CDR1 reads LNHDA; CDR2 reads SQIVND (reference sequence). V was shortened by 1 base and J by 1 base, with 7 bases between the two germline ends. CDR3 loop: CASSIARGTNEKLFF. As DNA, the CDR3 is TGTGCCAGTAGTATAGCAAGGGGAACTAATGAAAAACTGTTTTTT.

The rearrangement links TRBV9 to TRBJ2-7; D is possibly TRBD1 (5 bases). In germline, CDR1 is SGDLS, CDR2 YYNGEE. V was shortened by 4 bases and J by 1 base, with 9 bases between the two germline ends. The CDR3 has 13 residues. DNA of the CDR3: TGTGCCAGCAGCTCAGCAGGGTCCTACGAGCAGTACTTC. Its translation: CASSSAGSYEQYF.